This T cell receptor beta chain comes out of a study of identical twins. This clonotype has just a few counts. This CDR3 is built from 19 residues. V shed 3 bases and J shed 1 base, with 22 bases lying between them. Germline V CDR1 and CDR2: MDHEN, SYDVKM. One entry per CDR3 protein results from TCRdb running MiXCR on the 5' RACE reads. The sample lists hundreds of thousands of distinct CDR3 sequences, 10% to 15% seen once, with about 1.5% in the top ten. These same data were also listed under a study on yellow fever vaccine responses in identical twins.

The chain couples TRBV28 to TRBJ2-1; D may be TRBD2 (6 bases). This TCR was recovered from a young woman in good health. The material sequenced was PBMCs. DNA for the CDR3: TGTGCCAGCAGTTTCTTATTTATCGGGCGGGGTCAATCCTACAATGAGCAGTTCTTC. Translation: CASSFLFIGRGQSYNEQFF.